This T cell receptor (beta chain) was documented in a study of T cells after posttransplantation cyclophosphamide. General study results and limits: Donor-recipient repertoire similarity was low at 1-2 months, rising over year one. Recipient CMV seropositivity and CMV reactivation strongly tracked TRB clonality. Blood and skin or GI T cell repertoires showed limited TRB overlap.

This clone was counted between two and nine times. The antigen is undetermined. Germline trimming cut 5 bases from V and 3 bases from J; bases unmatched to any gene: 3. The CDR3 length is 15 residues. Per the germline V gene, CDR1 is MNHNY and CDR2 is SVGAGI (reference sequence). Assay used: immunoSEQ multiplex PCR; TCRdb lists only in-frame clones, some missing. The sample contains about 7,900 clones, approximately 81% of which appear only once. A marrow graft followed busulfan-fludarabine conditioning, with cyclophosphamide on days +3 and +4. This material consisted of PBMCs, taken after allogeneic stem cell transplant with posttransplant cyclophosphamide. The J gene is TRBJ2-1, the V gene TRBV6-6; 11 nucleotides agree with TRBD2. The source of this sequence is a female patient in her 40s who received an allogeneic stem cell transplant from an unrelated donor, was CMV-positive, and had no GVHD. Some of these T cells may belong to the graft donor. CDR3 sequence: CASSITSGGYNEQFF. The CDR3 region has the DNA TGTGCCAGCAGTATAACTAGCGGGGGCTACAATGAGCAGTTCTTC.